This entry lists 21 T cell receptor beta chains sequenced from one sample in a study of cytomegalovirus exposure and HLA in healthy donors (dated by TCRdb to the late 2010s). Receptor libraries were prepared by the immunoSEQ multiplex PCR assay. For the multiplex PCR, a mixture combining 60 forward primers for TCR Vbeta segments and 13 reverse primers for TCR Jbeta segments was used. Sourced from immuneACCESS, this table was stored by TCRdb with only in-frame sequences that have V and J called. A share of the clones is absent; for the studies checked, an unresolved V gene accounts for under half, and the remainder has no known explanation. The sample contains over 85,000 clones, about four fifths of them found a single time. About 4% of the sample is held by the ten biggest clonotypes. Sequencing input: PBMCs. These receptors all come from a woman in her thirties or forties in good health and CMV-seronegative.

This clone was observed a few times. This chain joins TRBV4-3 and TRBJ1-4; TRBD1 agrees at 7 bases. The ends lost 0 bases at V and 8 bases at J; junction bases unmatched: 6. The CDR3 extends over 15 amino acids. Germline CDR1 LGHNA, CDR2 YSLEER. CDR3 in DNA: TGCGCCAGCAGCCAAGAAGGGGACAGTGCGGAAAAACTGTTTTTT. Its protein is CASSQEGDSAEKLFF.

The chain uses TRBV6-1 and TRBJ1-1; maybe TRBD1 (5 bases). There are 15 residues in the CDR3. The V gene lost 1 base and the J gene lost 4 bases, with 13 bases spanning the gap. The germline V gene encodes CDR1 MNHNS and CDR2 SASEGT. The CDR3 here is CASSEGSGGGTEAFF. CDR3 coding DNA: TGTGCCAGCAGTGAAGGGTCGGGGGGGGGCACTGAAGCTTTCTTT.

The CDR3: CASSPSTDTQYF. CDR3 bases: TGTGCCAGCAGCCCTAGCACAGATACGCAGTATTTT. The V gene is TRBV5-4, the J gene TRBJ2-3; D is uncertain. This CDR3 is built from 12 residues. With 4 bases removed from V and 0 bases from J, the gap between germline ends came to 3 bases. Germline V gene sequence: CDR1 SGHNT, CDR2 YYREEE (reference sequence).

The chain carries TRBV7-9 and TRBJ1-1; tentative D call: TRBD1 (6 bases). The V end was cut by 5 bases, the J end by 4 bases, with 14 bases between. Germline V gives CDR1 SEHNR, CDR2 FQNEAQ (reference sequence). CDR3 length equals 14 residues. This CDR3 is CASSAQQGVTEAFF. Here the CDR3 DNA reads TGTGCCAGCAGCGCGCAACAGGGTGTCACTGAAGCTTTCTTT.

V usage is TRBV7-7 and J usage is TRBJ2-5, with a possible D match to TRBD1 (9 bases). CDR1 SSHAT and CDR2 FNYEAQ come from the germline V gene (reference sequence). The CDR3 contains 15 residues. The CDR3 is CASGTGRGNQETQYF. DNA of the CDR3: TGTGCTAGCGGGACAGGGCGGGGAAACCAAGAGACCCAGTACTTC. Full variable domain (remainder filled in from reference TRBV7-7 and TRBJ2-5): GAGVSQSPRYKVTKRGQDVTLRCDPISSHATLYWYQQALGQGPEFLTYFNYEAQPDKSGLPSDRFSAERPEGSISTLTIQRTEQRDSAMYRCASGTGRGNQETQYFGPGTRLLVL.

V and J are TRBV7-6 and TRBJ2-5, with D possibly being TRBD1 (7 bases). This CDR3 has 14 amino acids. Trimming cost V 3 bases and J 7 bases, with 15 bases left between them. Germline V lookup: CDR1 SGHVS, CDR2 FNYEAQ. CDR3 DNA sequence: TGTGCCAGCAGCTTGACAGGGACTTTCGGGACCCAGTACTTC. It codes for CASSLTGTFGTQYF. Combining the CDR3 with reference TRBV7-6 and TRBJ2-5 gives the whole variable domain GAGVSQSPRYKVTKRGQDVALRCDPISGHVSLYWYRQALGQGPEFLTYFNYEAQQDKSGLPNDRFSAERPEGSISTLTIQRTEQRDSAMYRCASSLTGTFGTQYFGPGTRLLVL.

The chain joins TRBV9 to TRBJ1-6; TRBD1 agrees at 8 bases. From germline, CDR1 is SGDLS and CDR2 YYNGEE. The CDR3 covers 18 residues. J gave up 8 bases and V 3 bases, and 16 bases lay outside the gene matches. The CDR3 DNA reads TGTGCCAGCAGCGCCCGGATCGGACAGGGTTCGGTTGATTCACCCCTCCACTTT. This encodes CASSARIGQGSVDSPLHF.

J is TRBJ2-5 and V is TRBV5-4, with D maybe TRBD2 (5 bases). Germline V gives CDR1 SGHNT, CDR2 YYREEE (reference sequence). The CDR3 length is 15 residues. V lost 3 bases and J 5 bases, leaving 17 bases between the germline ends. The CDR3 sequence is CASSSAGLGEETQYF. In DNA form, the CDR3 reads TGTGCCAGCAGCTCCGCCGGCCTTGGGGAGGAGACCCAGTACTTC.

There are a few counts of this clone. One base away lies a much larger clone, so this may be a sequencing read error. The CDR3 region has the DNA TGTGCCAGCATTAGGACAGGGAACACTGAAGCTTTCTTT. It translates to CASIRTGNTEAFF. The gene calls are TRBV2 and TRBJ1-1; TRBD1 agrees at 7 bases. After removal of 7 bases from V and 1 base from J, the junction contained 3 bases not matched to a gene. Germline V gives CDR1 SNHLY, CDR2 FYNNEI. This CDR3 region has 13 residues.

The chain's CDR3 is CAISGANPEAGNTIYF. In DNA form, the CDR3 reads TGTGCCATCAGTGGGGCCAACCCGGAGGCTGGAAACACCATATATTTT. This chain connects TRBV10-3 to TRBJ1-3, with D uncertain. Trimming took off 4 bases at V and 2 bases at J, with 15 bases between the two ends. From germline, CDR1 is ENHRY and CDR2 SYGVKD. This CDR3 has 16 residues.

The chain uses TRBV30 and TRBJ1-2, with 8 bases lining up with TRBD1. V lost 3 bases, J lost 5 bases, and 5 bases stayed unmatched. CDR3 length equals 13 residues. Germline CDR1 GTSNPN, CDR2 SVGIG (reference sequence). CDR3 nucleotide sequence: TGTGCCTGGAGCACCCAGGGGGCGTATGGCTACACCTTC. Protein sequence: CAWSTQGAYGYTF.

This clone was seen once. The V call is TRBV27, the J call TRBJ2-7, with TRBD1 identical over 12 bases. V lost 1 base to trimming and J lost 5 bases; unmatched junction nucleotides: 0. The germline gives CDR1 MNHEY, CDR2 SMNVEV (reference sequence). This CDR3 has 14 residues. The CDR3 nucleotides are TGTGCCAGCAGTTTATGGGACAGGGGGCACGAGCAGTACTTC. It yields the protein CASSLWDRGHEQYF.

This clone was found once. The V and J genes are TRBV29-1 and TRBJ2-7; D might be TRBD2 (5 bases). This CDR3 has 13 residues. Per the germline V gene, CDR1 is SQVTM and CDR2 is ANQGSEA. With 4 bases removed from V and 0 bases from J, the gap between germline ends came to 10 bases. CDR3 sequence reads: CSVAQRSSYEQYF. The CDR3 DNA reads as TGCAGCGTTGCCCAGCGGAGCTCCTACGAGCAGTACTTC.

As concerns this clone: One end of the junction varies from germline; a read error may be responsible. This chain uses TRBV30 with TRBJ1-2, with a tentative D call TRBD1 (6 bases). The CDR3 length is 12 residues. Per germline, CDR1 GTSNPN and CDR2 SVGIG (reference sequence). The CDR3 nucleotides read TGTGCCTGGACCATAGGGGGTTATGGCTACCCCTTC. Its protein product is CAWTIGGYGYPF.

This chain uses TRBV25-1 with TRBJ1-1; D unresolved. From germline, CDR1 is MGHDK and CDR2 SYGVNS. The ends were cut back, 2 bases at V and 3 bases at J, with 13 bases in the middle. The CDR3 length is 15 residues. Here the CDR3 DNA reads TGTGCCAGCAGTGAAACGAAGAACTTTTACACTGAAGCTTTCTTT. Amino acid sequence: CASSETKNFYTEAFF.

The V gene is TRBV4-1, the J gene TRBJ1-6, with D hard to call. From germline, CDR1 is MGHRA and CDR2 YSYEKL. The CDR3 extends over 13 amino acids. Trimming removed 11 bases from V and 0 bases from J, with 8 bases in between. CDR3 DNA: TGCGCCGCCGGGAGCTCCTATAATTCACCCCTCCACTTT. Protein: CAAGSSYNSPLHF.

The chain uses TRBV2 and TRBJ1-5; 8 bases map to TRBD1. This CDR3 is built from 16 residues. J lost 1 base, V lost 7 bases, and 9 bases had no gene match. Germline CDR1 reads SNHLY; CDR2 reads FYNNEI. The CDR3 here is CASKNRGGRSNQPQHF. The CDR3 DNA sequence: TGTGCCAGCAAGAACAGGGGGGGTAGGAGCAATCAGCCCCAGCATTTT.

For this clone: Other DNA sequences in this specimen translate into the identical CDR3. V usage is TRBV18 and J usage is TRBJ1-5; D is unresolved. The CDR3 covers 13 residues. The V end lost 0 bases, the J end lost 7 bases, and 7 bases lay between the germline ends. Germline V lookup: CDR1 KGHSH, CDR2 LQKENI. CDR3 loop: CASSPPGGQPQHF. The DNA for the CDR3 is TGTGCCAGCTCACCACCAGGAGGACAGCCCCAGCATTTT. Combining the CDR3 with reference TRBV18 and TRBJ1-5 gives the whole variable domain NAGVMQNPRHLVRRRGQEARLRCSPMKGHSHVYWYRQLPEEGLKFMVYLQKENIIDESGMPKERFSAEFPKEGPSILRIQQVVRGDSAAYFCASSPPGGQPQHFGDGTRLSIL.

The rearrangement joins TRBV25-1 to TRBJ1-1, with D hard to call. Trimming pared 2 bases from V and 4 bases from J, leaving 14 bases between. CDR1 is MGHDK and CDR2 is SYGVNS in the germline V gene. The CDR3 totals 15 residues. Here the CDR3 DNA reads TGTGCCAGCAGTGAACCCCGGGGTTTTGGCACTGAAGCTTTCTTT. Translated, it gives CASSEPRGFGTEAFF.

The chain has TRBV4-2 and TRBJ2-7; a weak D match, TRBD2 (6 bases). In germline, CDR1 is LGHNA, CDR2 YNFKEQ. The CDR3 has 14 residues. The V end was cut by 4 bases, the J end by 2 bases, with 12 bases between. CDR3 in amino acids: CASSPPGGTYEQYF. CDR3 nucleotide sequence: TGTGCCAGCAGCCCCCCCGGCGGGACCTACGAGCAGTACTTC.

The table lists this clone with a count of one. CDR3 region: CASSSTGGINQPQHF. CDR3 sequence (DNA): TGTGCCAGCAGTTCCACAGGGGGCATTAATCAGCCCCAGCATTTT. The chain combines TRBV27 with TRBJ1-5; 9 bases line up with TRBD1. The CDR3 consists of 15 residues. CDR1 is MNHEY, CDR2 SMNVEV, per germline (reference sequence). The V gene end was trimmed by 4 bases and the J gene end by 4 bases; junction bases not matched to a gene: 5.